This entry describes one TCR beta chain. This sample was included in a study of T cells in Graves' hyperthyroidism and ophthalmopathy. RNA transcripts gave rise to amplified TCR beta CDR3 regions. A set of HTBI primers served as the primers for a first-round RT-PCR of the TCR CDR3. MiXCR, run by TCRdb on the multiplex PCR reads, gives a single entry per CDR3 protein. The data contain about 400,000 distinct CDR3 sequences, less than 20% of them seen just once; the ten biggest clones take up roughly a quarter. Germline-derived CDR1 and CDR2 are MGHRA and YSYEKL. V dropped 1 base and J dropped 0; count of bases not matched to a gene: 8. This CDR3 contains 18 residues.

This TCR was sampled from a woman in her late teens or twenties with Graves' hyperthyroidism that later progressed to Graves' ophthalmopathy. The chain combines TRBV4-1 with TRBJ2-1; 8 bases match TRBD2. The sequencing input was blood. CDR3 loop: CASSQGLGGRRSYNEQFF. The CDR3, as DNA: TGCGCCAGCAGCCAAGGATTAGGCGGGAGGCGCTCCTACAATGAGCAGTTCTTC.